The 32 T cell receptor beta chains listed next were all sequenced from one sample in a study of cytomegalovirus exposure and HLA in healthy donors. The method was immunoSEQ multiplex PCR; TCRdb's version includes in-frame clones alone and lacks a portion of them. Counted here are roughly 120,000 clones, over 85% occurring once; the ten biggest clones make up 3% to 3.5%. What was sequenced was PBMCs. The receptors come from a man aged 25-45 years in good health and CMV-seronegative.

This rearrangement joins TRBV5-6 to TRBJ1-5; 7 bases match TRBD1. The CDR3 totals 15 residues. The ends lost 2 bases at V and 0 bases at J; junction bases unmatched: 2. Germline V gene sequence: CDR1 SGHDT, CDR2 YYEEEE. CDR3 coding DNA: TGTGCCAGCAGCTTACAGGGGTATAGCAATCAGCCCCAGCATTTT. Protein: CASSLQGYSNQPQHF. The complete variable domain, with remaining parts taken from reference TRBV5-6 and TRBJ1-5, reads DAGVTQSPTHLIKTRGQQVTLRCSPKSGHDTVSWYQQALGQGPQFIFQYYEEEERQRGNFPDRFSGHQFPNYSSELNVNALLLGDSALYLCASSLQGYSNQPQHFGDGTRLSIL.

The J gene is TRBJ2-1, the V gene TRBV7-9, with D maybe TRBD2 (6 bases). The CDR3 length is 16 residues. Germline V gives CDR1 SEHNR, CDR2 FQNEAQ (reference sequence). Deletions cut 5 bases from V and 1 base from J, with 15 bases between. CDR3 DNA: TGTGCCAGCAGCAACCAGCGGCGGGGATCCTACAATGAGCAGTTCTTC. Protein sequence: CASSNQRRGSYNEQFF.

CDR3 sequence: CASSLEGEDTEAFF. The CDR3 bases are TGTGCCAGCAGCTTAGAAGGGGAAGACACTGAAGCTTTCTTT. The rearrangement links TRBV7-2 to TRBJ1-1, with D tentatively TRBD1 (5 bases). Germline V CDR1 and CDR2: SGHTA, FQGNSA. This CDR3 is 14 amino acids long. The V end lost 1 base, the J end lost 3 bases, and 9 bases lay between the germline ends.

The chain joins TRBV2 to TRBJ1-1; possibly TRBD1 for D (6 bases). The CDR3 is 15 residues long. The germline gives CDR1 SNHLY, CDR2 FYNNEI. Trimming cost V 2 bases and J 1 base, with 11 bases left between them. CDR3 in DNA: TGTGCCAGCAGTGAAAGTGACAGGCCGAACACTGAAGCTTTCTTT. The encoded protein is CASSESDRPNTEAFF.

Turning to this clone: This sample also contains other DNA sequences that code for the same CDR3. This rearrangement joins TRBV27 to TRBJ1-2, with 8 bases identical to TRBD1. V trimming: 3 bases; J trimming: 3 bases; junction bases outside the gene matches: 3. The CDR3 extends over 14 amino acids. Germline CDR1 MNHEY, CDR2 SMNVEV (reference sequence). The CDR3 is CASSFGQGDYGYTF. DNA of the CDR3: TGTGCCAGCAGTTTCGGACAGGGCGACTATGGCTACACCTTC.

The genes are TRBV28 and TRBJ2-1, with a weak D call TRBD2 (5 bases). V lost 3 bases and J lost 8, with 14 bases in between. CDR1 is MDHEN, CDR2 SYDVKM, per germline. The CDR3 contains 14 residues. CDR3 sequence: CASSLRGERDEQFF. The CDR3 coding sequence is TGTGCCAGCAGTTTGAGAGGAGAGAGGGATGAGCAGTTCTTC.

This clone came up once. The rearrangement uses TRBV5-1 and TRBJ1-2; 9 positions match TRBD1. Germline V gives CDR1 SGHRS, CDR2 YFSETQ. V lost 4 bases, J lost 7 bases, and 20 bases stayed unmatched. CDR3 size: 18 residues. The CDR3 nucleotides read TGCGCCAGCAGCCCCCGAGGGCGCGGGACAGGGCACCCCGTTGGCTACACCTTC. Translating gives CASSPRGRGTGHPVGYTF.

The V call is TRBV6-6, the J call TRBJ1-2, with D maybe TRBD1 (6 bases). Germline assignment: CDR1 MNHNY and CDR2 SVGAGI (reference sequence). Between the trimmed V and J ends, which lost 2 bases and 5 bases, there was a span of 12 bases. The CDR3 length is 14 residues. For the CDR3, the DNA is TGTGCCAGCAGTTACCAGGGGACGAGATATGGCTACACCTTC. This gives the protein CASSYQGTRYGYTF.

The chain recombines TRBV21-1 with TRBJ1-5; TRBD1, the table's D call, lacks a check against the DNA. TRBV21-1 is deemed a pseudogene. The CDR3 consists of 17 residues. The CDR3 sequence: CASSAGTSGDSNQPQHF. The CDR3 DNA sequence: TGTGCCAGCAGCGCAGGAACCTCAGGGGATAGCAATCAGCCCCAGCATTTT.

This clone was detected only once. The chain joins TRBV25-1 to TRBJ2-1, with 9 nucleotides matching TRBD1. The CDR3 sequence is 14 residues long. V shed 8 bases and J 4 bases; nucleotides not matched to a gene: 6. Germline values: CDR1 MGHDK, CDR2 SYGVNS. The CDR3 region is CASEGTGRYNEQFF. DNA for the CDR3: TGTGCCAGCGAAGGGACAGGGCGGTACAATGAGCAGTTCTTC.

The rearrangement joins TRBV27 to TRBJ2-7; 8 positions agree with TRBD1. The CDR3 runs 15 residues. Germline V gives CDR1 MNHEY, CDR2 SMNVEV (reference sequence). With 2 bases clipped from V and 7 bases from J, the junction kept 10 bases outside the gene matches. The CDR3 DNA follows: TGTGCCAGCAGTTTAAGGGCAGGGGGCCGTCTAGAGCAGTACTTC. Protein sequence: CASSLRAGGRLEQYF.

The chain uses TRBV11-1 and TRBJ2-5; D may be TRBD1 (5 bases). The CDR3 sequence is 15 residues long. V lost 5 bases, J lost 5 bases, and 18 bases lay in between. Germline loops: CDR1 SGHAT, CDR2 FQDESV (reference sequence). In DNA form, the CDR3 reads TGTGCCAGCAGCCGAACTACAGGAGTCCCGGAGACCCAGTACTTC. Translating it yields CASSRTTGVPETQYF. Full variable domain (rest looked up from reference TRBV11-1 and TRBJ2-5): EAEVAQSPRYKITEKSQAVAFWCDPISGHATLYWYRQILGQGPELLVQFQDESVVDDSQLPKDRFSAERLKGVDSTLKIQPAELGDSAMYLCASSRTTGVPETQYFGPGTRLLVL.

V and J are TRBV4-1 and TRBJ2-7; perhaps TRBD1 as D (6 bases). CDR1 and CDR2 (germline): MGHRA, YSYEKL. V was clipped by 0 bases and J by 1 base, with 10 bases between them. The CDR3 spans 15 residues. This chain's CDR3 is CASSQDLTGSYEQYF. CDR3 sequence (DNA): TGCGCCAGCAGCCAAGACCTTACAGGGTCCTACGAGCAGTACTTC.

The rearrangement joins TRBV5-4 to TRBJ2-5, with 11 positions matching TRBD1. Germline CDR1 and CDR2: SGHNT and YYREEE (reference sequence). The CDR3 spans 15 residues. The V and J ends lost 3 bases and 2 bases, in that order; junction bases with no gene match: 3. The CDR3 sequence: CASSSGDRGQETQYF. The CDR3 DNA reads as TGTGCCAGCAGCTCCGGGGACAGGGGGCAAGAGACCCAGTACTTC.

This rearrangement joins TRBV29-1 to TRBJ2-1; no reliable D call. V lost 0 bases to trimming and J lost 7 bases, with 10 bases between them. Germline V gives CDR1 SQVTM, CDR2 ANQGSEA. The CDR3 has 13 residues. Here the CDR3 reads CSVEEWFGNEQFF. The CDR3 DNA follows: TGCAGCGTTGAAGAATGGTTCGGGAATGAGCAGTTCTTC.

J is TRBJ2-2 and V is TRBV4-2, with D possibly TRBD1 on 5 matching bases. The CDR3 totals 16 residues. The V end lost 4 bases, the J end lost 7 bases, and 19 bases lay between the germline ends. Germline V lookup: CDR1 LGHNA, CDR2 YNFKEQ. CDR3 DNA: TGTGCCAGCAGCCCGTTTATCAGGGAAGGAATCGGGGAGCTGTTTTTT. Residues: CASSPFIREGIGELFF.

The chain carries TRBV28 and TRBJ2-5, with TRBD2 identical over 8 bases. Germline CDR1 reads MDHEN; CDR2 reads SYDVKM. The junction had 6 bases not matched to a gene; V was cut back by 7 bases and J by 5 bases. The CDR3 totals 13 residues. CDR3 in DNA: TGTGCCAGCACCACAACGGGGGGGGAGACCCAGTACTTC. As protein: CASTTTGGETQYF.

The chain recombines TRBV19 with TRBJ1-5; the D is unclear. Trimming cost V 4 bases and J 6 bases, with 13 bases left between them. CDR1 and CDR2 from the germline V gene are LNHDA and SQIVND (reference sequence). This CDR3 comprises 14 residues. The CDR3 spells CASSTQSRFQPQHF. In DNA, the CDR3 is TGTGCCAGTAGTACCCAAAGCCGGTTTCAGCCCCAGCATTTT.

This chain uses TRBV6-1 with TRBJ2-1; perhaps TRBD2 as D (5 bases). V dropped 6 bases and J dropped 7 bases, with 10 bases sitting between them. Germline V gene lookup returns CDR1 MNHNS and CDR2 SASEGT. This CDR3 is built from 12 residues. CDR3 in DNA: TGTGCCAGCAGCCGCCGGGAAAATGAGCAGTTCTTC. It yields the protein CASSRRENEQFF.

This rearrangement joins TRBV15 to TRBJ2-7; 7 nucleotides match TRBD1. This CDR3 region has 14 residues. V lost 4 bases, J lost 1 base, and 4 bases stayed unmatched. Per germline, CDR1 LNHNV and CDR2 YYDKDF (reference sequence). The CDR3 DNA follows: TGTGCCACCAGCAACCCGACAGGGTCCTACGAGCAGTACTTC. This codes for CATSNPTGSYEQYF.

V usage is TRBV18 and J usage is TRBJ1-2; no clear D. Deletions cut 3 bases from V and 0 bases from J, with 11 bases between. Germline V lookup: CDR1 KGHSH, CDR2 LQKENI. This CDR3 is 15 amino acids long. Here the CDR3 DNA reads TGTGCCAGCTCACCTGCCCCCGGTGCTAACTATGGCTACACCTTC. Translated: CASSPAPGANYGYTF.

This chain uses TRBV18 with TRBJ2-1; maybe TRBD2 (6 bases). Germline V CDR1 and CDR2: KGHSH, LQKENI. V dropped 3 bases and J dropped 0 bases, with 12 bases sitting between them. The length of the CDR3 is 16 residues. CDR3 DNA: TGTGCCAGCTCACCGACGGACTACCGCTCCTACAATGAGCAGTTCTTC. Amino acid sequence: CASSPTDYRSYNEQFF.

This sequence joins TRBV18 and TRBJ1-4; the match to TRBD1 covers 7 bases. Germline V gives CDR1 KGHSH, CDR2 LQKENI. The CDR3 extends over 15 amino acids. V was pared by 2 bases and J by 5 bases, with 5 bases of the junction left unmatched. In nucleotides, the CDR3 is TGTGCCAGCTCACCAGCGGCGGACAGGAATGAAAAACTGTTTTTT. This gives the protein CASSPAADRNEKLFF.

The V and J genes are TRBV5-5 and TRBJ1-6, with a weak D call TRBD1 (5 bases). The V end was cut by 1 base, the J end by 0 bases, with 11 bases between. In germline, CDR1 is SGHKS, CDR2 YYEKEE (reference sequence). CDR3 size: 17 residues. The CDR3 loop reads CASSLRQRSSYNSPLHF. The CDR3 coding sequence is TGTGCCAGCAGCTTGAGACAGAGGAGCTCCTATAATTCACCCCTCCACTTT.

The V call is TRBV11-2, the J call TRBJ2-3; 9 nucleotides agree with TRBD1. CDR1 and CDR2 from the germline V gene are SGHAT and FQNNGV. V lost 5 bases, J lost 6 bases, and 18 bases stayed unmatched. The CDR3 has 18 residues. The CDR3 spells CASSPLPGQGRTQDTQYF. For the CDR3, the DNA is TGTGCCAGCAGCCCACTACCGGGACAGGGAAGAACCCAGGATACGCAGTATTTT. The variable domain in full, completed from reference TRBV11-2 and TRBJ2-3, reads EAGVAQSPRYKIIEKRQSVAFWCNPISGHATLYWYQQILGQGPKLLIQFQNNGVVDDSQLPKDRFSAERLKGVDSTLKIQPAKLEDSAVYLCASSPLPGQGRTQDTQYFGPGTRLTVL.

The chain carries TRBV11-2 and TRBJ2-1; the match to TRBD1 covers 9 bases. The CDR3 sequence is 15 residues long. The germline CDR1 and CDR2 sequences are SGHAT and FQNNGV. Germline trimming cut 5 bases from V and 2 bases from J; bases unmatched to any gene: 4. The CDR3 reads CASSTGQGTYNEQFF. CDR3 nucleotides: TGTGCCAGCAGCACGGGACAGGGTACCTACAATGAGCAGTTCTTC.

The chain uses TRBV11-1 and TRBJ1-1, with D maybe TRBD1 (6 bases). The germline V gene encodes CDR1 SGHAT and CDR2 FQDESV (reference sequence). Trimming removed 0 bases from V and 5 bases from J, with 13 bases in between. The CDR3 loop spans 15 amino acids. The CDR3 here is CASSLAGGPGTEAFF. CDR3 nucleotide sequence: TGTGCCAGCAGCTTAGCGGGGGGGCCAGGAACTGAAGCTTTCTTT.

The chain has TRBV5-1 and TRBJ1-4; 8 nucleotides line up with TRBD1. V shed 4 bases, J shed 8 bases, and the junction held 10 bases outside the gene matches. The CDR3 has 15 residues. Per germline, CDR1 SGHRS and CDR2 YFSETQ. The CDR3 region is CASSAGQGGEEKLFF. The DNA for the CDR3 is TGCGCCAGCAGCGCCGGACAGGGTGGTGAGGAAAAACTGTTTTTT.

The gene calls are TRBV19 and TRBJ2-5; perhaps TRBD1 as D (6 bases). V dropped 3 bases and J dropped 5 bases, with 16 bases sitting between them. From germline, CDR1 is LNHDA and CDR2 SQIVND (reference sequence). The CDR3 has 15 residues. The CDR3 sequence: CASSIAGARKETQYF. Here the CDR3 DNA reads TGTGCCAGTAGTATTGCAGGGGCACGAAAGGAGACCCAGTACTTC. The whole variable domain, remainder taken from reference TRBV19 and TRBJ2-5, is DGGITQSPKYLFRKEGQNVTLSCEQNLNHDAMYWYRQDPGQGLRLIYYSQIVNDFQKGDIAEGYSVSREKKESFPLTVTSAQKNPTAFYLCASSIAGARKETQYFGPGTRLLVL.

The V gene is TRBV6-5, the J gene TRBJ2-2; 8 nucleotides agree with TRBD1. The V and J ends lost 4 bases and 6 bases, in that order; junction bases with no gene match: 10. The length of the CDR3 is 16 residues. Per the germline V gene, CDR1 is MNHEY and CDR2 is SVGAGI. The chain's CDR3 is CASSSGTGSFAGELFF. The DNA of the CDR3 is TGTGCCAGCAGTTCCGGGACAGGAAGTTTTGCCGGGGAGCTGTTTTTT.

This chain connects TRBV19 to TRBJ1-1; D unresolved. The CDR3 length is 11 residues. V lost 3 bases, J lost 7 bases, and 6 bases lay in between. The germline V gene has CDR1 LNHDA and CDR2 SQIVND (reference sequence). The CDR3 DNA is TGTGCCAGTAGTATGGGCAGTGAAGCTTTCTTT. Protein sequence: CASSMGSEAFF.

The chain is built from TRBV7-2 and TRBJ2-5; the match to TRBD2 covers 7 bases. V lost 1 base and J lost 4; bases outside the gene matches: 3. Germline V gives CDR1 SGHTA, CDR2 FQGNSA. The CDR3 consists of 14 residues. This CDR3 reads CASSLGLAVETQYF. The CDR3 nucleotides read TGTGCCAGCAGCTTAGGGCTAGCGGTAGAGACCCAGTACTTC.